The clone carrying this T cell receptor (beta chain) was seen only a few times. This record belongs to a study of CD8+ T cells in alopecia areata. About the study: The drug, oral tofacitinib, was given to treated patients at 5 to 10 mg twice daily.

CDR3 length: 13 amino acids. Trimming removed 3 bases from V and 4 bases from J, with 9 bases in between. Germline lookup yields CDR1 SNHLY and CDR2 FYNNEI. cDNA prepared by RNA extraction and subsequent reverse transcription served as the template for sequencing. Here immunoSEQ multiplex PCR was the method, and the copy in TCRdb shows in-frame clones only, minus some. The repertoire has roughly 140,000 clones, 51% of them found once; the top ten carry roughly 0.9%. The chain couples TRBV2 to TRBJ1-2; D not resolved. The sample consisted of CD4+ T cells sorted from blood, taken at week 0. The origin of this receptor is a human donor with alopecia areata. The CDR3 sequence: CASSEESRYGYTF. CDR3 sequence (DNA): TGTGCCAGCAGTGAGGAATCCCGCTATGGCTACACCTTC.